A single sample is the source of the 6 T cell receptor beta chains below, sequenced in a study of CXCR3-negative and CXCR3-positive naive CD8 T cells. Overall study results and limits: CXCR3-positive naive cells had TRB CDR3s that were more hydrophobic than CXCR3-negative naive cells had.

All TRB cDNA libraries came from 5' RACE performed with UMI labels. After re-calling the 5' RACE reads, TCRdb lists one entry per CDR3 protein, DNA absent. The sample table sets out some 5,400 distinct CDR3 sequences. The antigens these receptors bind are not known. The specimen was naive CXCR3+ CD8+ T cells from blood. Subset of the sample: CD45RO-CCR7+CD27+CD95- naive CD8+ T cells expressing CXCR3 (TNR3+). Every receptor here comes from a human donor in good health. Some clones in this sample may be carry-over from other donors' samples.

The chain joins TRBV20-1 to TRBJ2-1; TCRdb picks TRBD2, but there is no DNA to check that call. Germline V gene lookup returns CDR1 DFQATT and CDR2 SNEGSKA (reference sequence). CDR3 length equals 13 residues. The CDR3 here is CSAPQGGVNEQFF.

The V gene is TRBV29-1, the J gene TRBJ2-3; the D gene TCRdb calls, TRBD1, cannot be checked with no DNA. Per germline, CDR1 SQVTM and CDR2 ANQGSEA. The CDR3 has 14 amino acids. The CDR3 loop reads CSVDFQGSPDTQYF.

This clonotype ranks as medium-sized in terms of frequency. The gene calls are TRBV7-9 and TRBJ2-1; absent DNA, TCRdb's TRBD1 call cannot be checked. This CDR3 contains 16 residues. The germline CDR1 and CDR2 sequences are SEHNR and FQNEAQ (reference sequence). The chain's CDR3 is CASRPGQGVSYNEQFF.

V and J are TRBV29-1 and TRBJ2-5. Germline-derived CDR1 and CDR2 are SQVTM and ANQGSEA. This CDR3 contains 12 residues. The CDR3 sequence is CSVEDEQETQYF.

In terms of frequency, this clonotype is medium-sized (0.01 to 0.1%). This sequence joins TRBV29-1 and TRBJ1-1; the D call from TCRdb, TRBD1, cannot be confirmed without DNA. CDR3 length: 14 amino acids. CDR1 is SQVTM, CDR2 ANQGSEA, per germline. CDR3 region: CSVDPTGMNTEAFF.

This chain's CDR3 is CASRPPGQNNEQFF. The chain carries TRBV27 and TRBJ2-1; the TCRdb call, TRBD1, lacks DNA for checking. The CDR3 sequence is 14 residues long. In germline, CDR1 is MNHEY, CDR2 SMNVEV (reference sequence).